This T cell receptor (beta chain) was profiled in a study of liver allograft versus peripheral blood T cells. Study background: Transplanted livers held T cell receptor repertoires, and these were compared with repertoires in recipients' peripheral blood.

In its sample, this clonotype ranks as medium-sized. TCRdb re-called the reads with MiXCR, one entry per CDR3 protein. Among several thousand distinct CDR3 sequences, approximately 17% were seen once, and the ten largest hold around 1.5%. The CDR3 covers 16 residues. CDR1 and CDR2 from the germline V gene are SGHNT and YYREEE (reference sequence). Trimming stripped 1 base from V and 7 bases from J, with 20 bases between. This sequence joins TRBV5-4 and TRBJ1-2; no clear D gene. The clonotype was recovered from a human patient who had a liver transplant. Some T cells here may be from the graft donor. The CDR3 sequence: CASSLKVGFSEGGYTF. The CDR3 DNA reads TGTGCCAGCAGCTTGAAAGTCGGGTTCTCGGAAGGTGGCTACACCTTC.